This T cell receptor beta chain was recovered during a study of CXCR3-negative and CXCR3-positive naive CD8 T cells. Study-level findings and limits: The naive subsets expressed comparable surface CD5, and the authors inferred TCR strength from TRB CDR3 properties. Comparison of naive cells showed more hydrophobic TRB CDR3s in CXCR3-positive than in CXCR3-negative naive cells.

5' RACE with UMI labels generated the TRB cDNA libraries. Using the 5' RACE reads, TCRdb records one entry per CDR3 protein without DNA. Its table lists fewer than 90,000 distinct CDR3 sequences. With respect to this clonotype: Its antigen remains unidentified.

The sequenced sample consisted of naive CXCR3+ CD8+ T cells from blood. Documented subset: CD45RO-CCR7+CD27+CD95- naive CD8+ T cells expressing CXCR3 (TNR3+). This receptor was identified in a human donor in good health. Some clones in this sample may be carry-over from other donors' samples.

CDR3 loop: CASSPVASLTDTQYF. The chain combines TRBV4-1 with TRBJ2-3; TCRdb's D gene call, TRBD2, goes unchecked for lack of DNA. CDR3 size: 15 residues. Germline V gene lookup returns CDR1 MGHRA and CDR2 YSYEKL.